Sequencing of this TCR beta chain was carried out in a study of T cell responses to AZD1222 COVID-19 vaccine. The CDR3 spans 15 residues. Germline loops: CDR1 SGDLS, CDR2 YYNGEE. V lost 0 bases to trimming and J lost 7 bases, with 16 bases between them. Profiling relied on immunoSEQ multiplex PCR, and the TCRdb table lists in-frame clones only, not all of them. The sample lists tens of thousands of clones; 85% to 90% were seen once. The sequence came from an adult in good health. V and J are TRBV9 and TRBJ1-2, with no clear D. The sequences come from peripheral blood, collected on day 0 of AZD1222 vaccination. The CDR3 here is CASSVGGWASAGYTF. CDR3 DNA: TGTGCCAGCAGCGTAGGGGGTTGGGCTTCTGCTGGCTACACCTTC.